A single T cell receptor beta chain is shown here with its context. What it binds is not known. This entry is derived from a study of shared clonotypes between healthy human individuals. Study findings and constraints: When naive CD4 clonotypes were compared across a few donors, around 5% were shared.

Memory CD4+ cells were the fraction left after CD45RA+ naive selection. Trimming cost V 3 bases and J 9 bases, with 9 bases left between them. In germline, CDR1 is MDHEN, CDR2 SYDVKM. The length of the CDR3 is 11 residues. Each subset's genomic DNA was shared equally among a number of immunoSEQ plates. When replicate PCRs were run on sorted subsets, they used about 220 ng DNA, about 31,000 T cell genomes. Clones were read by immunoSEQ multiplex PCR, and TCRdb kept only the in-frame ones, dropping some. The sample has 1 million to 1.2 million clones, roughly 80% seen once; the top ten hold about 0.89%.

The chain carries TRBV28 and TRBJ2-7; no firm D call. Sequencing input: memory CD4+ T cells from PBMCs. This sample's subset: CD45RA-negative fraction. This clonotype originated in a man younger than 35 in good health. Some clones in this sample may be carry-over from other donors' samples. CDR3 DNA: TGTGCCAGCAGTTTTGAGTCGGCGCAGTACTTC. It yields the protein CASSFESAQYF. The full variable domain, with the rest looked up from reference TRBV28 and TRBJ2-7, is DVKVTQSSRYLVKRTGEKVFLECVQDMDHENMFWYRQDPGLGLRLIYFSYDVKMKEKGDIPEGYSVSREKKERFSLILESASTNQTSMYLCASSFESAQYFGPGTRLTVT.